This T cell receptor beta chain originates from a study of T cells in localized non-small cell lung cancer. Produced via immunoSEQ multiplex PCR; TCRdb's table is partial and in-frame only. This sample has tens of thousands of clones; roughly 90% occur once, and the top ten carry over 9.5%. There are 15 residues in the CDR3. The germline V gene encodes CDR1 SGHRS and CDR2 YFSETQ. J was trimmed by 2 bases and V by 4 bases; bases with no gene match: 5. Details on this clone: Its antigen remains unknown.

Broader study findings: In the blood, greater T cell density corresponded to longer overall survival. Uninvolved nearby lung showed the greatest T cell clonality, exceeding that found in tumor. Investigators sequenced only a single tumor region, leaving heterogeneity possible.

The sample in question was peripheral blood mononuclear cells, obtained before any cancer treatment. The TCR originated in a female donor over 55 with stage II lung adenocarcinoma. The chain is built from TRBV5-1 and TRBJ1-2, with TRBD1 identical over 10 bases. Here the CDR3 reads CASSDGDRGNYGYTF. Here the CDR3 DNA reads TGCGCCAGCAGCGACGGGGACAGGGGAAACTATGGCTACACCTTC.